This passage covers 4 T cell receptor beta chains from one sample sequenced in a study of CD8 T cells in Susac syndrome. Reverse transcription of roughly 0.45 to 1 ug RNA used random hexamers. TCRdb ran MiXCR on the immunoSEQ multiplex PCR reads and lists one entry per CDR3 protein. The table includes 160,000 or so distinct CDR3 sequences, roughly 94% detected once. The sample comprised CD4+ T cells from PBMCs. The receptors were gathered from a human donor with Susac syndrome.

This chain joins TRBV20-1 and TRBJ1-2; a possible D gene is TRBD1 (6 bases). Per germline, CDR1 DFQATT and CDR2 SNEGSKA (reference sequence). The length of the CDR3 is 14 residues. V dropped 0 bases and J dropped 2 bases, with 10 bases sitting between them. CDR3 in DNA: TGCAGTGCTAGAGATCAGGGGAAAAACTATGGCTACACCTTC. It specifies CSARDQGKNYGYTF.

V and J are TRBV20-1 and TRBJ2-7; 8 bases align to TRBD2. V lost 4 bases to trimming and J lost 3 bases; unmatched junction nucleotides: 8. This CDR3 comprises 14 residues. Germline loops: CDR1 DFQATT, CDR2 SNEGSKA (reference sequence). CDR3: CSATTSGSVYEQYF. The CDR3 region has the DNA TGCAGTGCTACCACTAGCGGATCTGTCTACGAGCAGTACTTC.

The chain joins TRBV20-1 to TRBJ1-2, with 7 nucleotides matching TRBD1. The V segment lost 3 bases and the J segment 3 bases; nucleotides outside the gene matches: 7. The CDR3 spans 14 residues. The germline CDR1 and CDR2 sequences are DFQATT and SNEGSKA (reference sequence). The CDR3 sequence is CSARQPTGHYGYTF. The CDR3 nucleotides are TGCAGTGCTAGGCAGCCGACAGGGCACTATGGCTACACCTTC.

The chain combines TRBV19 with TRBJ1-1; D not resolved. V was clipped by 7 bases and J by 1 base, with 4 bases between them. The CDR3 runs 11 residues. The V gene's germline CDR1 is LNHDA and CDR2 SQIVND (reference sequence). CDR3 region: CASKKNTEAFF. The CDR3 DNA reads TGTGCCAGTAAGAAGAACACTGAAGCTTTCTTT.